This T cell receptor (beta chain) was profiled in a study of blood T cell repertoires in COVID-19. TCRdb keeps only in-frame clones here, not all; method: immunoSEQ multiplex PCR. The table lists around 250,000 clones, around nine tenths of them singletons, with 7.1% in the top ten. The V gene's germline CDR1 is SGHRS and CDR2 YFSETQ. The CDR3 has 12 residues. V was cut by 0 bases and J by 8 bases, with 6 bases left in between. Sequenced input: peripheral blood. The sequence was collected from a woman in her 70s with active or convalescent COVID-19. V and J are TRBV5-1 and TRBJ2-1; TRBD2 might be the D (6 bases). CDR3 sequence reads: CASSLAGDEQFF. The CDR3 nucleotides read TGCGCCAGCAGCTTGGCGGGGGATGAGCAGTTCTTC.